The entry that follows covers one TCR beta chain sequence. Being one base from a much bigger clone, this may be a read error. TCRdb re-called the 5' RACE reads with MiXCR, one entry per CDR3 protein. The sample has approximately 40,000 distinct CDR3 sequences; 6.5% to 8.5% are singletons. The CDR3 is made up of 11 amino acids. Germline values: CDR1 LGHDT, CDR2 YNNKEL (reference sequence). This sample stems from a study of spatial heterogeneity in lung cancer. Time point: sample taken at primary tumor resection. Frozen PBMC, nontumor lung or tumor provided whole RNA, which was sequenced unsorted. The sample was PBMCs, taken at surgery. This chain uses TRBV3-1 with TRBJ2-6, with D perhaps given as TRBD1 or TRBD2 (5 bases each). This receptor was obtained from a male donor with early-stage non-small cell lung cancer. The CDR3 DNA reads TGTGCCAGCACCGGGGCCAACCTCCTGACTTTC. This gives the protein CASTGANLLTF.